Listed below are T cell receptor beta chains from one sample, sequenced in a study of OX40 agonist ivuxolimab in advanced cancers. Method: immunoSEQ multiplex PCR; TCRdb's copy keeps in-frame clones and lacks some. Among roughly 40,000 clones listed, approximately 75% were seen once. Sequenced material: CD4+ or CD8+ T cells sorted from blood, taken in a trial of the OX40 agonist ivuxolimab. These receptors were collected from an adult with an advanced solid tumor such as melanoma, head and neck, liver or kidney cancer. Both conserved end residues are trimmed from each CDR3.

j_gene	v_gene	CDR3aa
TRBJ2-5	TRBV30	AWSSLTGETQY
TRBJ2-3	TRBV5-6	ASSFTGTRRY
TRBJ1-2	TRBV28	ASTTDRYGYT
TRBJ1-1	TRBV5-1	ASSLAVGVNTEAF
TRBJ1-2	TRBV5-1	ASSLGTGPYGYT
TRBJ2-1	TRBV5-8	ASFLVNRYNEQF
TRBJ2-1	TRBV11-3	ASSLEDTYNEQF
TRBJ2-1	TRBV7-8	ASQRLAGGDEQF
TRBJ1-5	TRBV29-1	SVRSSGNQPQH
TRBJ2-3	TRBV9	ASSGSGSADTQY
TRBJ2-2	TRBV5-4	ASSTGQNTGELF
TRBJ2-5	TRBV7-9	ASSPYLAGVFSETQY
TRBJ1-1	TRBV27	ASSSFRRRGAF
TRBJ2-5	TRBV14	ASSQESGRVEETQY
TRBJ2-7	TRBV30	AWSVGYYEQY
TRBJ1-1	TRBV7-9	ASSLAPPRAAEAF
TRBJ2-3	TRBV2	ASSENLAGGADTQY
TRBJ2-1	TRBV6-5	ASSYETSGLGQF
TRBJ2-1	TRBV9	ASSATLQAGGKNEQF
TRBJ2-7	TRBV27	ASSLQGAGYEQY
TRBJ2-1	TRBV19	ASSNGLAGEHEQF
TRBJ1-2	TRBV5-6	ASSPRTGNGYT
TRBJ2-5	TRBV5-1	ASSLVAGGEDQETQY
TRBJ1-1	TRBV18	ASSPISGNTEAF
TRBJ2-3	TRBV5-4	ASSSQSGRAAIDTQY
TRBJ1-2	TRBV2	ASSEGSYGYT
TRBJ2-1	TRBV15	ATSRAQREFNEQF
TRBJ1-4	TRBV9	ASSWGQQINEKLF
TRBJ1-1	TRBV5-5	ASSAGRVNTEAF
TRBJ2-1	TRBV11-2	ASSSKRRNEQF
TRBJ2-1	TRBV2	ASLEEGAGEQF
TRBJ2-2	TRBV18	ASSPNQGLPGSGELF
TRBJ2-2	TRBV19	ASRRGGRTGELF
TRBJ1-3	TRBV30	AWSVSGRNTIY
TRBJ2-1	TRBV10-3	AIRTSGPSSYNEQF
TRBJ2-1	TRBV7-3	ASSYQWGDNEQF
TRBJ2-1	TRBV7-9	ASSRTGGWDEQF
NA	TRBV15	ATSRGRQGEQY
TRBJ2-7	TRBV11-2	ASSPTEEAGAYEQY
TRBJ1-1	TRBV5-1	ASSLEGGNTEAF
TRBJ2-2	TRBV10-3	AIPLAGVNTGELF
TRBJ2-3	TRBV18	ASSLLVNTQY
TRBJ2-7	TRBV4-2	ASSQEREMGYEQY
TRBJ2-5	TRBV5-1	ASSPLAEETQY
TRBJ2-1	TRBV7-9	ASRTGTYNEQF
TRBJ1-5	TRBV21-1	ASRVHPRAGGEEDNQPQH
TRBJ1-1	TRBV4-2	ASSQRDGTDEAF
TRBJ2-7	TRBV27	ASSPTGTGPYEQY
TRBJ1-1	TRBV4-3	ASSQDLEGYNTEAF
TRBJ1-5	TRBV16	ASSHRLSQGSNQPQH
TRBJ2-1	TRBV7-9	ASSSSSGASWSYNEQF
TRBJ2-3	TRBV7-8	ASSLGGGMADTQY
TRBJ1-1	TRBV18	ASSPVQGQNTEAF
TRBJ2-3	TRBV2	ASIWESSTDTQY